The rows below give T cell receptor beta chains drawn from one sample of a study of OX40 agonist ivuxolimab in advanced cancers. Clones were read by immunoSEQ multiplex PCR, and TCRdb kept only the in-frame ones, dropping some. The sample lists tens of thousands of clones, about 82% occurring once. This specimen consisted of CD4+ or CD8+ T cells sorted from blood, obtained in a trial of the OX40 agonist ivuxolimab. These receptor sequences come from an adult with an advanced solid tumor such as melanoma, head and neck, liver or kidney cancer. Both conserved end residues are part of each CDR3. A D gene is named only where the DNA matches it firmly. Clone size, where shown, is once, few, many, or a class for clones that have expanded.

D: .
J: TRBJ1-2
V: TRBV5-7
size: .
CDR3: CASSCTTGFRGGYTF
DNA: TGTGCCAGCAGCTGTACCACAGGGTTTCGAGGGGGCTACACCTTC

D: TRBD2
J: TRBJ2-3
V: TRBV6-6
size: .
CDR3: CASSRLAGGPDQYF
DNA: TGTGCCAGCAGTAGACTAGCGGGGGGGCCTGATCAGTATTTT

D: .
J: TRBJ1-1
V: TRBV21-1
size: .
CDR3: CASSKTLLHGRHTEAFF
DNA: TGTGCCAGCAGCAAAACCCTTTTACACGGGAGGCACACTGAAGCTTTCTTT

D: TRBD1
J: TRBJ1-2
V: TRBV6-5
size: .
CDR3: CASSPGQGRGYTF
DNA: TGTGCCAGCAGCCCTGGACAGGGGCGAGGCTACACCTTC

D: TRBD2
J: TRBJ2-3
V: TRBV30
size: .
CDR3: CAWSSGGFDTQYF
DNA: TGTGCCTGGAGTAGCGGGGGTTTTGATACGCAGTATTTT

D: .
J: TRBJ1-1
V: TRBV30
size: few
CDR3: CAWSVLGAQVTFF
DNA: TGTGCCTGGAGTGTACTGGGGGCTCAAGTTACTTTCTTT

D: .
J: TRBJ1-3
V: TRBV4-2
size: .
CDR3: CASSSNDRGNTIYF
DNA: TGTGCCAGCAGCTCAAATGACAGGGGAAACACCATATATTTT

D: TRBD2
J: TRBJ2-7
V: TRBV7-2
size: .
CDR3: CASSLAAGEYEQYF
DNA: TGTGCCAGCAGCTTAGCGGCGGGAGAGTACGAGCAGTACTTC

D: .
J: TRBJ1-4
V: TRBV6-1
size: .
CDR3: CASSETPGAANEKLFF
DNA: TGTGCCAGCAGTGAAACCCCGGGGGCGGCTAATGAAAAACTGTTTTTT

D: .
J: TRBJ2-1
V: TRBV15
size: few
CDR3: CATSRDKGAGYNEQFF
DNA: TGTGCCACCAGCAGAGATAAAGGGGCCGGGTACAATGAGCAGTTCTTC

D: .
J: TRBJ2-5
V: TRBV6-4
size: .
CDR3: CASSGTSLALSETQYF
DNA: TGTGCCAGCAGTGGGACTTCCCTAGCGCTGTCCGAGACCCAGTACTTC

D: .
J: TRBJ2-4
V: TRBV7-5
size: .
CDR3: CARSFGQFLLAKNIQYF
DNA: TGTGCCAGAAGCTTCGGACAGTTCCTACTAGCCAAAAACATTCAGTACTTC

D: .
J: TRBJ1-1
V: TRBV28
size: once
CDR3: CASSPQRESKGAFF
DNA: TGTGCCAGCAGTCCGCAGCGGGAGTCGAAGGGAGCTTTCTTT

D: .
J: TRBJ2-2
V: TRBV5-1
size: .
CDR3: CASSSGDAHTGELFF
DNA: TGCGCCAGCAGCTCAGGGGACGCACACACCGGGGAGCTGTTTTTT

D: .
J: TRBJ1-6
V: TRBV2
size: .
CDR3: CASGGTEGSPLHF
DNA: TGTGCCAGCGGCGGAACCGAGGGTTCACCCCTCCACTTT

D: TRBD2
J: TRBJ2-5
V: TRBV5-1
size: once
CDR3: CASSLGTSGTETQYF
DNA: TGCGCCAGCAGCTTGGGGACTAGCGGGACCGAGACCCAGTACTTC

D: TRBD2
J: TRBJ2-7
V: TRBV27
size: .
CDR3: CASSPRGDLGGRAYEQYF
DNA: TGTGCCAGCAGCCCTCGGGGGGACCTGGGCGGGAGGGCCTACGAGCAGTACTTC

D: TRBD2
J: TRBJ2-3
V: TRBV6-1
size: .
CDR3: CASSKDGLAEDTQYF
DNA: TGTGCCAGCAGTAAAGACGGACTAGCGGAAGATACGCAGTATTTT

D: TRBD2
J: TRBJ2-2
V: TRBV4-1
size: .
CDR3: CASSQRLAGGNTGELFF
DNA: TGCGCCAGCAGCCAGCGCCTAGCGGGGGGCAACACCGGGGAGCTGTTTTTT

D: .
J: TRBJ1-2
V: TRBV28
size: few
CDR3: CASTSNYGYTF
DNA: TGTGCCAGCACATCCAACTATGGCTACACCTTC

D: TRBD1
J: TRBJ2-5
V: TRBV5-1
size: .
CDR3: CASRIGTALVETQYF
DNA: TGCGCCAGCCGAATTGGGACAGCCCTTGTAGAGACCCAGTACTTC

D: .
J: TRBJ1-1
V: TRBV19
size: .
CDR3: CASAVSRGTEAFF
DNA: TGTGCCAGCGCTGTCTCCAGGGGCACTGAAGCTTTCTTT

D: .
J: TRBJ2-5
V: TRBV7-9
size: .
CDR3: CASSIPGEAIPQYF
DNA: TGTGCCAGCAGCATCCCAGGGGAGGCGATCCCCCAGTACTTC

D: .
J: TRBJ1-2
V: TRBV6-5
size: .
CDR3: CASSYSIGSGSGYTF
DNA: TGTGCCAGCAGTTACTCGATTGGTTCGGGGAGTGGCTACACCTTC

D: TRBD1
J: TRBJ1-4
V: TRBV6-6
size: .
CDR3: CASSYGTGGSLFF
DNA: TGTGCCAGCAGTTACGGTACAGGGGGATCACTGTTTTTT

D: TRBD1
J: TRBJ2-7
V: TRBV28
size: few
CDR3: CASNRPTGAAYEQYF
DNA: TGTGCCAGCAACCGTCCGACAGGGGCCGCCTACGAGCAGTACTTC

D: TRBD2
J: TRBJ2-3
V: TRBV30
size: .
CDR3: CAWQHSGRGQDTQYF
DNA: TGTGCCTGGCAGCATAGCGGGAGGGGTCAAGATACGCAGTATTTT

D: .
J: TRBJ2-1
V: TRBV2
size: .
CDR3: CASRTAGRYNEQFF
DNA: TGTGCCAGCAGAACGGCGGGGCGTTACAATGAGCAGTTCTTC

D: .
J: TRBJ2-1
V: TRBV28
size: .
CDR3: CASSLGRDSQFF
DNA: TGTGCCAGCAGTTTAGGCAGAGACTCACAGTTCTTC

D: .
J: TRBJ1-2
V: TRBV6-5
size: .
CDR3: CASTRAGDSGYTF
DNA: TGTGCCAGCACCAGGGCAGGCGACAGTGGCTACACCTTC

D: TRBD1
J: TRBJ2-5
V: TRBV5-1
size: .
CDR3: CASSIGQGSVSETQYF
DNA: TGCGCCAGCAGCATTGGACAGGGGAGTGTATCGGAGACCCAGTACTTC

D: .
J: TRBJ2-7
V: TRBV5-6
size: .
CDR3: CASSDRKLGRSSYEQYF
DNA: TGTGCCAGCAGCGATAGAAAATTGGGACGGAGCTCCTACGAGCAGTACTTC

D: .
J: TRBJ2-3
V: TRBV30
size: once
CDR3: CAWSVRGYTDTQYF
DNA: TGTGCCTGGAGTGTACGGGGCTACACAGATACGCAGTATTTT

D: TRBD2
J: TRBJ2-1
V: TRBV14
size: once
CDR3: CASSQDRASGGNEQFF
DNA: TGTGCCAGCAGCCAAGATCGGGCTAGCGGGGGCAATGAGCAGTTCTTC

D: TRBD2
J: TRBJ2-3
V: TRBV7-2
size: .
CDR3: CASSLDASGSTDTQYF
DNA: TGTGCCAGCAGCTTAGACGCTAGCGGCAGCACAGATACGCAGTATTTT

D: .
J: TRBJ1-5
V: TRBV19
size: once
CDR3: CASSITWDTTRQPQHF
DNA: TGTGCCAGTAGTATTACTTGGGACACCACTCGTCAGCCCCAGCATTTT

D: .
J: TRBJ1-6
V: TRBV5-1
size: .
CDR3: CASSTQGANSPLHF
DNA: TGCGCCAGCAGCACACAGGGAGCCAATTCACCCCTCCACTTT

D: TRBD1
J: TRBJ2-5
V: TRBV30
size: once
CDR3: CAWSVQGSWETQYF
DNA: TGTGCCTGGAGTGTACAGGGGTCGTGGGAGACCCAGTACTTC

D: .
J: TRBJ1-1
V: TRBV29-1
size: .
CDR3: CSVKENTEAFF
DNA: TGCAGCGTTAAAGAGAACACTGAAGCTTTCTTT